These T cell receptor beta chains were read from a single sample in a study of blood T cell repertoires in COVID-19. Libraries were prepared by immunoSEQ multiplex PCR; TCRdb keeps only in-frame clonotypes and omits some of them. The repertoire includes 210,000 or so clones, 70% to 90% of them detected once, and roughly 2.7% sits in the top ten. Material for sequencing was peripheral blood. These receptors were obtained from a man aged 25-45 years with COVID-19, enrolled during active disease. Each CDR3 is given with its conserved first and last residue. A D gene is named only where the DNA matches it firmly. A row's size may be missing; if present it is once, few, many or a size class.

CDR3 DNA | CDR3 protein | V gene | D gene | clone size | J gene
TGTGCCAGCAGTTATTACAGGGCAGGTACCTATGGCTACACCTTC | CASSYYRAGTYGYTF | TRBV6-5 | - | - | TRBJ1-2
TGTGCCATCAGAAACGGACAGGGGCCTAATGAAAAACTGTTTTTT | CAIRNGQGPNEKLFF | TRBV10-3 | TRBD1 | once | TRBJ1-4
TGTGCCAGCAGCATTGGACAGGCCCCCGGGGAGCTGCTTTTT | CASSIGQAPGELLF | TRBV7-3 | TRBD1 | - | TRBJ2-2
TGTGCCAGCAGTTGGGGACACGTTTACGAGCAGTACTTC | CASSWGHVYEQYF | TRBV27 | - | - | TRBJ2-7
TGTGCCAGCAGCCCACGAGACAGGGGCATAGGAAACACCATATATTTT | CASSPRDRGIGNTIYF | TRBV4-2 | TRBD1 | - | TRBJ1-3
TGTGCCATCAGAGACTCTTCTCCAGGGGGACCCAACACTGAAGCTTTCTTT | CAIRDSSPGGPNTEAFF | TRBV10-3 | TRBD1 | - | TRBJ1-1
TGTGCCAGCAGCTTAGAGGGGTATAGCAATCAGCCCCAGCATTTT | CASSLEGYSNQPQHF | TRBV7-2 | - | - | TRBJ1-5
TGTGCCAGCAGAACGGGGGGATATGGGTATGGCTACACCTTC | CASRTGGYGYGYTF | TRBV27 | - | few | TRBJ1-2
TGTGCCAGCAGCTTCGGCGGGGGGCTCTCCTACGAGCAGTACTTC | CASSFGGGLSYEQYF | TRBV7-9 | TRBD2 | - | TRBJ2-7
TGTGCCAGTAGTGCCATCCGGGGAAGCAATCAGCCCCAGCATTTT | CASSAIRGSNQPQHF | TRBV19 | - | - | TRBJ1-5
TGCGCCAGCAGCCGGGACTCCCCCAATCAGCCCCAGCATTTT | CASSRDSPNQPQHF | TRBV5-1 | - | few | TRBJ1-5
TGTGCCAGCAGCTTAGGGACTAGCGGGGAAGGGCGGTACTTC | CASSLGTSGEGRYF | TRBV7-2 | TRBD2 | - | TRBJ2-7
TGTGCCAGCAGTTTCTTGGCGCCGGGGTCACCCCTCCACTTT | CASSFLAPGSPLHF | TRBV27 | - | - | TRBJ1-6
TGTGCCAGCAGCGGAGACAGGCTTGAAGCTTTCTTT | CASSGDRLEAFF | TRBV9 | - | - | TRBJ1-1
TGTGCCAGCAGCCCCTACCGACTGGGACAGGGTTATAATTCACCCCTCCACTTT | CASSPYRLGQGYNSPLHF | TRBV7-2 | TRBD1 | once | TRBJ1-6
TGCGCCAGCAGCCACGGGACTAGCGGGGTTTACGAGCAGTACTTC | CASSHGTSGVYEQYF | TRBV4-1 | TRBD2 | - | TRBJ2-7
TGTGCCACCCGACATAGCTCTGGGGCCAACGTCCTGACTTTC | CATRHSSGANVLTF | TRBV10-3 | - | - | TRBJ2-6
TGCGCCAGCAGCAACGGACTACGCACAGATAACACAGATACGCAGTATTTT | CASSNGLRTDNTDTQYF | TRBV5-1 | - | - | TRBJ2-3
TGTGCCAGCAGCACCCGGACAGGGGGCTTAGACACCATATATTTT | CASSTRTGGLDTIYF | TRBV7-9 | TRBD1 | - | TRBJ1-3
TGTGCCAGCCGAACCGGGACAGGGGGCAATGAGCAGTTCTTC | CASRTGTGGNEQFF | TRBV7-9 | TRBD1 | - | TRBJ2-1
TGTGCCAGCAGTTACGCGGGGGTACTGATTGAAGCTTTCTTT | CASSYAGVLIEAFF | TRBV6-2/TRBV6-3 | - | - | TRBJ1-1
TGTGCCAGCAGCAGGGAATTAGGCACTGAAGCTTTCTTT | CASSRELGTEAFF | TRBV6-4 | - | - | TRBJ1-1
TGTGCCAGCAGCTTAGGTCCTAGCGGGAGACAGTATTTT | CASSLGPSGRQYF | TRBV11-3 | TRBD2 | - | TRBJ2-3
TGTGCCAGCAGTCCTTTACGGACTAGCGGGAGGTCTTACAATGAGCAGTTCTTC | CASSPLRTSGRSYNEQFF | TRBV6-6 | TRBD2 | - | TRBJ2-1
TGTGCCAGCAGTTTCGTGGGAGGATATGGCTACACCTTC | CASSFVGGYGYTF | TRBV27 | - | - | TRBJ1-2
TGTGCCAGCACGAGCGGCCGGTTTGAAGCTTTCTTT | CASTSGRFEAFF | TRBV6-5 | - | once | TRBJ1-1
TGCGCCAGCAGCCCAAAAGGCAGCCCGGCGAGGGATGAAGCTTTCTTT | CASSPKGSPARDEAFF | TRBV4-1 | - | - | TRBJ1-1